The sequence of this T cell receptor (beta chain) was determined in a study of CD8 T cells in ankylosing spondylitis. Trimming removed 5 bases from V and 0 bases from J, with 8 bases in between. Germline V lookup: CDR1 SGHAT, CDR2 FQDESV (reference sequence). The CDR3 is made up of 14 amino acids. The study, taken as a whole, reports: About 8 highly homologous variants made up a TCR beta motif, and this motif appeared characteristic of ankylosing spondylitis blood.

Library preparation for TCR beta used quantitative 5'-RACE with molecular barcodes. TCRdb recomputed calls from the 5' RACE reads with MiXCR, one row per CDR3 protein. This table has over 20,000 distinct CDR3 sequences, around a sixth appearing once. This clonotype was seen a handful of times. Its antigen is not identified. The chain has TRBV11-1 and TRBJ2-1; D is ambiguous. The TCR sequence derives from a male donor with ankylosing spondylitis or in good health (not recorded which). The source material was blood. The CDR3 sequence: CASSPPVSYNEQFF. The CDR3 DNA reads as TGTGCCAGCAGCCCACCTGTCTCCTACAATGAGCAGTTCTTC.